This T cell receptor (beta chain) was profiled in a study of T cell repertoires in ileal Crohn's disease. Study-wide points: Compared with CD4 T cells, sorted CD8 cells carried more expanded clones.

The time point denotes: neoterminal ileum biopsy at postoperative endoscopy, about 6 months after surgery. Data came from immunoSEQ multiplex PCR; TCRdb stores just in-frame clones and leaves some out. The data show more than 3,500 clones, around 70% seen once. V lost 4 bases and J 6 bases, leaving 12 bases between the germline ends. The CDR3 has 13 residues. Germline V lookup: CDR1 MNHEY, CDR2 SMNVEV (reference sequence). Turning to this clone: Antigen: not known.

The sample comprised ileal tissue. V gene TRBV27 combines with J gene TRBJ1-2; D gene ambiguous. This receptor was taken from an adult with Crohn's disease. As DNA, the CDR3 is TGTGCCAGCAGTTCGGCCCGCGGAGATGGCTACACCTTC. Translation gives CASSSARGDGYTF.